Below, one TCR beta chain is given with its context. Its antigen remains unidentified. The CDR3 length is 19 residues. From germline, CDR1 is SGHRS and CDR2 YFSETQ. Trimming removed 2 bases at V and 0 bases at J, with 18 bases between. The data were obtained in a study of cytomegalovirus exposure and HLA in healthy donors. Study summary: Genotyping showed approximately 81% of roughly 390 donors falling in the Caucasian-associated ancestry cluster.

Regarding the study as a whole: Productive rates of about 87% or about 30% were seen for most TCR beta V segments in an earlier analysis.

The PCR made use of 60 Vbeta and 13 Jbeta primers. Original methodology: Approximately 12 million of tens of millions of unique TCR beta chains were shared, per a later count. Libraries were prepared by immunoSEQ multiplex PCR; TCRdb keeps only in-frame clonotypes and omits some of them. V and J calls plus clone size are reproduced from that table; the DNA served to infer D and trimming. The table records about 160,000 clones, about 80% of them present only once. The TCR comes from a man between 25 and 39 years old in good health and CMV-seropositive. Material for sequencing was PBMCs. The chain links TRBV5-1 to TRBJ1-6; D uncertain. This chain's CDR3 is CASSFLAGMASSYNSPLHF. The CDR3 DNA reads TGCGCCAGCAGCTTTCTGGCGGGTATGGCAAGCTCCTATAATTCACCCCTCCACTTT.